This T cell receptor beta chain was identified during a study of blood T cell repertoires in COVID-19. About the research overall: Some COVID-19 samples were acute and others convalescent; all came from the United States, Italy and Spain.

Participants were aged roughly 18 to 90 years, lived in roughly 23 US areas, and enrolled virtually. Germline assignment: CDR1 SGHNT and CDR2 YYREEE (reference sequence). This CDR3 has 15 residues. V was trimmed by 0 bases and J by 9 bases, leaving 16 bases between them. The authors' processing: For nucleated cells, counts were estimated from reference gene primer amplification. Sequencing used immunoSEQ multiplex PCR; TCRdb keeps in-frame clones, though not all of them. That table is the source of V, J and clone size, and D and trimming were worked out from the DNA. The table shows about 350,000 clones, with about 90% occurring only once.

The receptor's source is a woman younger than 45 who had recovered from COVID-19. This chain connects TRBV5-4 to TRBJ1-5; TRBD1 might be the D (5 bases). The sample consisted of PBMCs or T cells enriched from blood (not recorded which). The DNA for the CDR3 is TGTGCCAGCAGCTTGGATTTTGGGATCCAGGGGCCCCAGCATTTT. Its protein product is CASSLDFGIQGPQHF.